The 5 T cell receptor beta chains below were found in one sample sequenced in a study of blood T cell repertoires in COVID-19. Only in-frame clones appear in the TCRdb table, and some are missing; sequencing was by immunoSEQ multiplex PCR. Altogether more than 150,000 clones are present, under 90% being singletons, with the ten largest covering around an eighth. Sequenced material: peripheral blood. These TCRs come from a man aged 25-45 years with active or convalescent COVID-19.

The chain combines TRBV5-4 with TRBJ2-5; TRBD2 aligns across 12 bases. There are 17 residues in the CDR3. The V and J ends lost 0 bases and 3 bases, in that order; junction bases with no gene match: 6. Germline lookup yields CDR1 SGHNT and CDR2 YYREEE (reference sequence). This CDR3 is CASSLVRSSGGEETQYF. In nucleotides, the CDR3 is TGTGCCAGCAGCTTGGTGAGGTCTAGCGGGGGGGAAGAGACCCAGTACTTC.

The genes are TRBV13 and TRBJ2-3; D remains ambiguous. Germline V CDR1 and CDR2: PRHDT, FYEKMQ (reference sequence). The germline V and J ends were trimmed by 7 bases and 6 bases, with 17 bases remaining between them. The CDR3 extends over 14 amino acids. This CDR3 is CASTLYGGGDTQYF. The CDR3 bases are TGTGCCAGCACTCTGTACGGCGGTGGGGATACGCAGTATTTT.

The rearrangement links TRBV4-1 to TRBJ2-3; TRBD2 agrees at 11 bases. CDR3 length: 18 residues. Germline assignment: CDR1 MGHRA and CDR2 YSYEKL. V shed 2 bases and J 1 base; nucleotides not matched to a gene: 8. CDR3 sequence reads: CASSQLAGGGYGTDTQYF. The CDR3 DNA reads TGCGCCAGCAGCCAACTAGCGGGGGGCGGTTATGGCACAGATACGCAGTATTTT.

The rearrangement uses TRBV4-1 and TRBJ1-2; 8 bases agree with TRBD1. Germline assignment: CDR1 MGHRA and CDR2 YSYEKL. V dropped 3 bases and J dropped 8; count of bases not matched to a gene: 8. The CDR3 loop spans 14 amino acids. CDR3 protein: CASSQDRDRRGYTF. The CDR3 DNA reads as TGCGCCAGCAGCCAGGACAGGGATCGAAGAGGCTACACCTTC.

A few counts support this clone. V and J are TRBV11-2 and TRBJ2-7; 7 bases fit TRBD1. The germline gives CDR1 SGHAT, CDR2 FQNNGV. This CDR3 region has 12 residues. Losses at the gene ends were 9 bases for V and 0 bases for J; bases not matched to a gene: 2. The CDR3 spells CASDRVSYEQYF. CDR3 sequence (DNA): TGTGCCAGTGACAGGGTCTCCTACGAGCAGTACTTC.